This paragraph reports one TCR beta chain. Its antigen specificity is not known. No per-base quality is available; no much larger clone lies one base away. The method was the immunoSEQ multiplex PCR assay. For the multiplex PCR, a mixture combining 60 forward primers for TCR Vbeta segments and 13 reverse primers for TCR Jbeta segments was used. Amplification of the CDR3 region of rearranged TCR beta genes was performed with a multiplex PCR assay on genomic DNA. On the Illumina HiSeq System, the amplified TCR beta libraries were sequenced as 87-base-pair reads. Per the source publication's procedure: A later analysis tallied tens of millions of unique TCR beta chains across the 660 or so repertoires, and some 12 million of those chains were shared by two or more donors. A nearest-neighbor algorithm error-corrected the raw reads and collapsed the reads into unique sequences, merging closely related sequences to remove PCR and sequencing errors. Alignment of CDR3 sequences to IMGT reference sequences was used to assign V, D and J gene segments. For a sequence to be retained, at least a six-nucleotide match to both a V gene segment and a J gene segment was required. A rearrangement counted as productive if the CDR3 had no stop codons and remained in frame with V and J, and every other rearrangement counted as non-productive. CDR3 was defined by IMGT convention, running from the second conserved V-encoded cysteine to the conserved J-encoded phenylalanine. The earlier analysis of 587 of the donors excluded sequences that lacked an unambiguous match to a single V gene segment. In an earlier analysis of a few hundred of the donors, a V segment was called functional when productive rearrangements were above 56.7%, and segregating when the standard deviation between donors exceeded 5%. A statistical classification framework was built for diagnosing cytomegalovirus status from the catalog of TCR beta chain sequences. In a later analysis, V and J genes were assigned by comparing TCR nucleotide sequences against IMGT/GENE-DB human TR gene sequences. A later analysis assigned CDR3 sequences and most-parsimonious VDJ recombination scenarios with the TCRdist pipeline. A later analysis defined each TCR beta chain by its CDR3 amino acid sequence plus V-gene family, and excluded reads lacking a unique V-gene family. In a later analysis, 450 to 600 highly shared, low-generation-probability nucleotide sequences were removed to address suspected cross-contamination and a sequencing artifact. A later analysis calculated a clonal expansion index for each public chain from normalized within-repertoire ranks of inferred template counts. In a later analysis, generation probabilities were computed with a VDJ recombination model fitted to out-of-frame rearrangements, and the resulting probabilities were checked against IGoR. Hypergeometric tests were used in a later analysis to score TCR-TCR, TCR-HLA and TCR-CMV co-occurrence, with a repertoire-size bias correction applied to the TCR pairs. False discovery rates were estimated in a later analysis by permuting HLA or CMV assignments 20 times. A later analysis grouped co-occurring TCRs with DBSCAN, adding TCRdist sequence similarity when clustering within HLA-allele-positive subsets. Co-occurrence clustering excluded repertoires with fewer than 30,000 or more than 120,000 public chains, plus five with anomalous nucleotide sharing. TCRdb obtained this table from immuneACCESS and retained in-frame rearrangements with V and J assigned. These tables miss some clones; where compared with another copy, unresolved V genes account for less than half of the shortfall, and the remainder is unexplained. The D gene and trimming were derived from the DNA, and the V and J assignments and clone size from that table. Across this sample there are 120,000 to 150,000 clones, with around 81% seen only once. Jointly, the top ten make up approximately 6.3% of the sample.

The cohort comprised around 700 healthy bone marrow donors. Cohort members were all nominally healthy when sampled, although unrecorded immune exposures were likely present. The donor tested CMV seropositive, placing the donor among the approximately 290 seropositive members of the cohort. Every donor gave a peripheral blood sample, and the peripheral blood mononuclear cells from that sample were used for TCR beta sequencing. Genomic DNA extraction from the blood cell samples was performed with the Qiagen DNeasy Blood Extraction Kit. V is cut by 8 bases and J by 0 bases, and the space between the germline ends is 11 bases. The cysteine opens and the phenylalanine closes a CDR3 of 13 amino acids. The DNA shown is the 39-base CDR3, in frame from base 1. In the germline V gene, CDR1 corresponds to MNHEY and CDR2 to SVGAGI. This sample is drawn from a study of cytomegalovirus exposure and HLA in healthy donors (dated by TCRdb to 2016 to 2017). In the study overall: In an earlier analysis of under 600 of the donors, around 300 Gb of sequence data and 117 million unique TCR beta sequences from 150 million to 200 million T cells were reported. An early release that covered around 590 HLA-typed donors contained about 300 gigabases of sequencing data and tens of millions of unique TCR sequences. Of the roughly 400 genotyped donors, approximately 80% were placed in the genetic ancestry cluster associated with self-reported Caucasian donors. The aim of the study was to test whether cataloging public T cell receptors could identify signatures of past pathogen exposure. The study profiled the T cell repertoires of hundreds of subjects by immunosequencing and related them to cytomegalovirus serostatus. A separate validation cohort of 100 to 150 different subjects was used in addition to the approximately 610-subject first cohort. High-throughput TCR immunosequencing, statistical association of individual TCRs with disease status, and machine learning were combined to predict cytomegalovirus infection status. A later analysis re-examined previously published TCR beta repertoires from 610 or so donors and added high-resolution HLA genotyping to investigate patterns of TCR occurrence. Rather than using new phenotypic data, the later analysis identified candidate immune exposures from TCR beta sequences and from how often those sequences occurred across donors. An earlier analysis of 500 to 650 of the donors applied high-throughput TCR beta sequencing to assess whether each TCR beta V gene segment acted as functional or pseudogenic. Donor age, sex, ethnicity and CMV serostatus were compiled together with the repertoire data. Genome-wide SNP genotypes for about 65% of the roughly 670 donors were used in a later genetic analysis, which treated that subset as a discovery cohort. All discovery cohort repertoires had been generated using a single sequencing platform. HLA typing included class I and class II loci at four-digit resolution. Typing coverage differed by locus: A, B, C, DRB1 and DQB1 were typed in roughly 620-630 donors, DQA1 in roughly 510, DPA1 in some 570, and DPB1 in 472. Because of strong linkage in the cohort, 5 or 6 DR-DQ haplotypes were treated as single units for association and clustering. Across 300 to 400 genotyped donors of the cohort, an average of approximately 240,000 unique TCR beta nucleotide sequences per donor were sequenced, and roughly a sixth of those sequences were non-productive. What the research found in general, with its limitations: An association between a missense DCLRE1C variant and V-gene and J-gene trimming of TCR beta chains was found in a later genetic analysis and replicated in an independent cohort. Only TCR beta chains were sequenced in this cohort, and the absence of alpha or paired-chain data limited detectable features. A later analysis found that TCR association rates varied across HLA loci, with DRB1 alleles showing the most associated TCRs and HLA-C alleles the fewest. The authors suggested that the approach could potentially be extended to other disease states and immunological phenotypes. Compared with the approximately 670-donor mean, donors in an Asian-associated ancestry cluster had fewer N-insertions in productive TCRs, according to a later genetic analysis. Presence/absence analyses assumed roughly uniform sequencing depth across donors, an assumption that may not hold. A later analysis found that most CMV-associated TCR beta chains appeared HLA-restricted, with HLA associations seemingly driven largely by CMV exposure. A further reported finding was that TCR beta sequences accurately predicted the HLA-A and HLA-B alleles for most subjects in the first cohort. In vitro tests confirmed that a few of the cytomegalovirus-associated TCR beta chains recognize cytomegalovirus antigens. The 87-base-pair reads could not distinguish some IMGT-functional V segments, including TRBV6-2 and TRBV6-3, so those segments were excluded. Because counts were too low, fewer than 20 rarely observed V segments, including chromosome 9 orphons, were excluded from the earlier analysis of several hundred of the donors. Compared with equally common non-associated chains, HLA-associated TCR beta chains in a later analysis were more clonally expanded and had lower generation probabilities. An earlier analysis of around 500 of the donors showed that most TCR beta V segments appeared in productive rearrangements either about 87% or about 30% of the time, which broadly matched IMGT annotations. Specific HLA alleles were associated with roughly 16,000 TCR beta sequences at a false discovery rate of 0.05 in a later analysis. Several of the top co-occurrence clusters appeared to be linked to parvovirus B19, influenza, CMV and Epstein-Barr virus, according to a later analysis. Correlated functional status among segregating V segments might reflect linkage disequilibrium, but an unknown experimental factor could not be ruled out. HLA typing was unavailable for some donors at each locus, so association tests used only the typed subset. When HLA alleles, especially DR and DQ, strongly co-occurred, attributing TCR associations to individual alleles was difficult. The classifier was reported to diagnose cytomegalovirus status with high specificity and sensitivity in both the original and validation cohorts. A cluster of highly shared sequence variants was judged likely to be a technical artifact of the sequencing pipeline. The only immune exposure information available for the cohort was CMV serostatus. While some public TCRs were present in many individuals, most TCR sequences turned up only very rarely across donors. In the study, about 150 TCR beta chains were listed as associated with cytomegalovirus.

Source material: PBMCs. The chain uses TRBV6-5 and TRBJ2-7; the D gene is perhaps TRBD1, on 5 matching bases. This TCR was sampled from a man between 35 and 55 years old in good health and CMV-seropositive. The nucleotides are TGTGCCAGCTCTGACAGCAACTCCTACGAGCAGTACTTC. Its translation reads: CASSDSNSYEQYF.